The TCR beta chain under discussion was sequenced for a study of blood T cells in healthy people across ages. A second roughly 6 to 11 cycle PCR used barcoded and J-beta primers. TCRdb reprocessed the 5' RACE reads with MiXCR, giving one entry per CDR3 protein. The sample includes 950,000 to 1,200,000 distinct CDR3 sequences, more than 30% of them seen just once. Regarding the study as a whole: Long-lived donors had more naive CD4+ cells and higher diversity than aged donors.

Looked up from germline, CDR1 is DFQATT and CDR2 is SNEGSKA (reference sequence). The J segment lost 2 bases and the V segment lost 5 bases, leaving 12 bases of the junction unmatched. CDR3 size: 16 residues. This clonotype has more than one count but fewer than ten. Antigen unknown. The rearrangement uses TRBV20-1 and TRBJ2-1; 7 bases line up with TRBD1. This clonotype was obtained from a man aged 18 to 35 in good health. The specimen sequenced was blood. The CDR3 loop is CSAVGSKGAAYNEQFF. The DNA of the CDR3 is TGCAGTGCTGTGGGCAGCAAGGGGGCGGCCTACAATGAGCAGTTCTTC.